The source of this T cell receptor (beta chain) is a study of T cells after yellow fever vaccination. Background on the study: SMART-Seq v4 Ultra Low Input prepared libraries from low-cell fractions. Study results and limitations: Researchers noted that a small share of clonotypes showed up in both CD4 and CD8 compartments. Subsequent to the booster, the majority of primary-vaccination clones reappeared (around 97% CD4, 85% to 90% CD8).

The CDR3 contains 16 residues. V dropped 4 bases and J dropped 2; count of bases not matched to a gene: 9. CDR1 and CDR2 (germline): SGHVS, FQNEAQ. As regards this clonotype: The antigen is unknown.

5'RACE template switching produced TCR cDNA carrying a universal primer site and UMIs. TCRdb recomputed calls from the 5' RACE reads with MiXCR, one row per CDR3 protein. The data contain 180,000 or so distinct CDR3 sequences, 11% of them singletons. The receptor comes from a man younger than 35 who received the YFV17D yellow fever vaccine. The J gene is TRBJ2-5, the V gene TRBV7-8; 8 bases are a match to TRBD1. The specimen was CD8+ T cells sorted from PBMCs, collected 15 days after the yellow fever booster vaccination. The CDR3 is CASSSMSRTGQETQYF. CDR3 nucleotides: TGTGCCAGCAGCTCCATGAGCCGGACAGGGCAAGAGACCCAGTACTTC.